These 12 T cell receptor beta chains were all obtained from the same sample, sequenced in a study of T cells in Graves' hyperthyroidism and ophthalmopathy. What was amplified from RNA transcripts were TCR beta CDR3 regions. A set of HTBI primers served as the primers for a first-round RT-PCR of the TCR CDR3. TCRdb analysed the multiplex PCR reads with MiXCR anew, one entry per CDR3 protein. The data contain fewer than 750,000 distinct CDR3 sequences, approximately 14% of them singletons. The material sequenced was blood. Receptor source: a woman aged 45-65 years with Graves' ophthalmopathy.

The CDR3 spells CASSVGGTHGDTQYF. DNA for the CDR3: TGTGCCAGCAGCGTAGGCGGGACTCACGGCGATACGCAGTATTTT. V is TRBV9 and J is TRBJ2-3; a possible D gene is TRBD2 (6 bases). V lost 0 bases to trimming and J lost 6 bases, with 14 bases between them. This CDR3 has 15 amino acids. The germline V gene has CDR1 SGDLS and CDR2 YYNGEE.

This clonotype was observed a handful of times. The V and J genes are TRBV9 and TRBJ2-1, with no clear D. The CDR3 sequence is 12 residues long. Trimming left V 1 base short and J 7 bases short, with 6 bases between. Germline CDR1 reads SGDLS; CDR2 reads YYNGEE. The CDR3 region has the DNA TGTGCCAGCAGCGTATTGAGGAATGAGCAGTTCTTC. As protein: CASSVLRNEQFF.

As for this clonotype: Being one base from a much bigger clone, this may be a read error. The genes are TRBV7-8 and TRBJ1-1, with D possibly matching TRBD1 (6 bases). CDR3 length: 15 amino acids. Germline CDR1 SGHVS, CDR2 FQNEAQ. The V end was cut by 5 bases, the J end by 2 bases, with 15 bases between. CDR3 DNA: TGTGCCAGCAGCGGAAATGGACAGCTAAACACTGAAGCTTTCTTT. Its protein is CASSGNGQLNTEAFF.

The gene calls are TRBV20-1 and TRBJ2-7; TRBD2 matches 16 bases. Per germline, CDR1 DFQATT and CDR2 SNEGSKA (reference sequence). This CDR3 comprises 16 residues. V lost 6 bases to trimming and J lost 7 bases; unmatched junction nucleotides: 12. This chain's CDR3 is CSASRGLAGGPWEQYF. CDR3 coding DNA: TGCAGTGCCAGCAGGGGACTAGCGGGAGGGCCGTGGGAGCAGTACTTC.

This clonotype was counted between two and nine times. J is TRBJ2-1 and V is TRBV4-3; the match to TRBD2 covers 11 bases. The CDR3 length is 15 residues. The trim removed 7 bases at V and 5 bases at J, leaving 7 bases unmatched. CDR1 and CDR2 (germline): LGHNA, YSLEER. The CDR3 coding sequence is TGCGCCAGCACCCAGACTAGCGGGACCAACAATGAGCAGTTCTTC. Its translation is CASTQTSGTNNEQFF.

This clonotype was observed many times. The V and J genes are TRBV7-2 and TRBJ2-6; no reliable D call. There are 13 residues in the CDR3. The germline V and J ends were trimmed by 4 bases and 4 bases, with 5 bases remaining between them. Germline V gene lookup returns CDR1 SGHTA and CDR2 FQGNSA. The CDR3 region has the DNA TGTGCCAGCAGCTACCTAGGGGCCAACGTCCTGACTTTC. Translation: CASSYLGANVLTF.

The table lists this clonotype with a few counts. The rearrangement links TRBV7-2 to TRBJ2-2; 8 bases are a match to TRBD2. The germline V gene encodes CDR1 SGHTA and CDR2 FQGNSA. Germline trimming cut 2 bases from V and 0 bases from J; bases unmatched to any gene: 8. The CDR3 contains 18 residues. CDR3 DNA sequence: TGTGCCAGCAGCTTAAGTGGGGCGGGGGGAGCGAACACCGGGGAGCTGTTTTTT. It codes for CASSLSGAGGANTGELFF.

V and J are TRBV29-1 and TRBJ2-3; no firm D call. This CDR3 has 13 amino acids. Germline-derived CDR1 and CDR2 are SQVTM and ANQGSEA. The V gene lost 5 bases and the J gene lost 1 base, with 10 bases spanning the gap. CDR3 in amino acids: CSVMGVGTDTQYF. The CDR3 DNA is TGCAGCGTTATGGGTGTCGGCACAGATACGCAGTATTTT.

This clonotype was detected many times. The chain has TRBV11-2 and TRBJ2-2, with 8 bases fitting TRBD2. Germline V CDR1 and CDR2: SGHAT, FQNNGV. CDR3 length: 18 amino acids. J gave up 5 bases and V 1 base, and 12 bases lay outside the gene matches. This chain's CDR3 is CASSLVFGGAGVTGELFF. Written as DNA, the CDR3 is TGTGCCAGCAGCTTAGTGTTCGGAGGAGCGGGAGTTACCGGGGAGCTGTTTTTT. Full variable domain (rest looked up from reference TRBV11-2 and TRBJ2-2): EAGVAQSPRYKIIEKRQSVAFWCNPISGHATLYWYQQILGQGPKLLIQFQNNGVVDDSQLPKDRFSAERLKGVDSTLKIQPAKLEDSAVYLCASSLVFGGAGVTGELFFGEGSRLTVL.

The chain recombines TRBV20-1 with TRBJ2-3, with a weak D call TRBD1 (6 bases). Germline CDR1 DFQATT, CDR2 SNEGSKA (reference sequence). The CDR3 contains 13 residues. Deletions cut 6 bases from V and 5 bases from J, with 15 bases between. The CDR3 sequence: CSALGGAQDTQYF. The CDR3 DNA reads TGCAGTGCCCTAGGGGGAGCTCAAGATACGCAGTATTTT.

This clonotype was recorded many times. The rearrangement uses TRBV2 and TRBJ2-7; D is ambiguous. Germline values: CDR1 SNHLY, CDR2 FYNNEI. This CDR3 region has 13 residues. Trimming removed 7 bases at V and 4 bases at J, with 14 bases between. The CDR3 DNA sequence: TGTGCCAGCATTGGGGAATTTAGGTACGAGCAGTACTTC. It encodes CASIGEFRYEQYF.

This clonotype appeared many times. Here the CDR3 reads CASSHVAGDRPEQFF. The CDR3 bases are TGTGCCAGCAGCCACGTAGCGGGAGATCGCCCTGAGCAGTTCTTC. J is TRBJ2-1 and V is TRBV4-2; 9 nucleotides match TRBD2. Germline CDR1 LGHNA, CDR2 YNFKEQ. The CDR3 is made up of 15 amino acids. The junction had 9 bases not matched to a gene; V was cut back by 3 bases and J by 9 bases.